This T cell receptor (beta chain) stems from a study of blood T cell repertoires in COVID-19. Study overall: PBMCs, B-cell-depleted T cells, or T cells provided the cDNA or gDNA that made up the material.

The CDR3 contains 13 residues. V lost 0 bases, J lost 4 bases, and 8 bases lay in between. Germline-derived CDR1 and CDR2 are SGHKS and YYEKEE (reference sequence). Libraries were prepared by immunoSEQ multiplex PCR; TCRdb keeps only in-frame clonotypes and omits some of them. This table has about 280,000 clones, roughly 87% appearing once. This clone was recorded once. The clonotype comes from a human donor in a cohort sampled during active COVID-19. This rearrangement joins TRBV5-5 to TRBJ2-7; D uncertain. Material for sequencing was peripheral blood. This chain's CDR3 is CASSLAPVYEQYF. CDR3 bases: TGTGCCAGCAGCTTGGCCCCAGTGTACGAGCAGTACTTC.